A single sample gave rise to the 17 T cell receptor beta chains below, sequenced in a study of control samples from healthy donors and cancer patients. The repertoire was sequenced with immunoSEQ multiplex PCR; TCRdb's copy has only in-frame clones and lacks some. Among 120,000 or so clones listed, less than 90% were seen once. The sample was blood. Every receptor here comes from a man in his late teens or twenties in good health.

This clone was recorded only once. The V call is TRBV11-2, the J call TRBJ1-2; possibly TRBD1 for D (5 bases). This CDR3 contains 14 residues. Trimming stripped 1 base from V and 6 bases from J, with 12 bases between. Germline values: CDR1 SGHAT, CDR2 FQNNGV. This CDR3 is CASSLGVWGNGYTF. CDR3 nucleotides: TGTGCCAGCAGCTTAGGTGTCTGGGGGAATGGCTACACCTTC.

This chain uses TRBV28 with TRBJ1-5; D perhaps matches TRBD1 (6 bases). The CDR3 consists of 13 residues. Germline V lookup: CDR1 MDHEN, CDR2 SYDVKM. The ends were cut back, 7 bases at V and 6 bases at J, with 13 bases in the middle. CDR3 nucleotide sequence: TGTGCCAGCACCACACAGGGAGGTCAGCCCCAGCATTTT. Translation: CASTTQGGQPQHF.

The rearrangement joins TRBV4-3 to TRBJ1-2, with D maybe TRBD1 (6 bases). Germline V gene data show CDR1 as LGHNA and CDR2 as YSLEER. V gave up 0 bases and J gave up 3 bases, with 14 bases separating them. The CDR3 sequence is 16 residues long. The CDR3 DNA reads TGCGCCAGCAGCCAAGATCTGGGCGCAGGGGACTATGGCTACACCTTC. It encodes CASSQDLGAGDYGYTF.

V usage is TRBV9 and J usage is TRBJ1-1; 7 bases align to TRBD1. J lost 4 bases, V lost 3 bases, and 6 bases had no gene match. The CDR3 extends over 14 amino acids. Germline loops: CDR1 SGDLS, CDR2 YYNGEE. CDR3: CASSADRALTEAFF. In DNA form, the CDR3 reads TGTGCCAGCAGCGCCGACAGGGCACTCACTGAAGCTTTCTTT.

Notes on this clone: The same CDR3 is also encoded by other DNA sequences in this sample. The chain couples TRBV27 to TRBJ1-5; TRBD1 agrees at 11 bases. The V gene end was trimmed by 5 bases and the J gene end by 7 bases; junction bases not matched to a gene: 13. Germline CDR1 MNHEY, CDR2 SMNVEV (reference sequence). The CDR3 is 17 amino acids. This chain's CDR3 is CASSPRTGGVVVQPQHF. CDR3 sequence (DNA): TGTGCCAGCAGTCCCCGGACAGGGGGCGTAGTAGTACAGCCCCAGCATTTT.

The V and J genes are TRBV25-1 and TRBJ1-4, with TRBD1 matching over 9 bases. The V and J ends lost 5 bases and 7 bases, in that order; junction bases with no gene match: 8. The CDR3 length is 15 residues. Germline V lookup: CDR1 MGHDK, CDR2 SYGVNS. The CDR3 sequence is CASSQGTGRIEKLFF. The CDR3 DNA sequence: TGTGCCAGCAGTCAAGGGACAGGGAGAATTGAAAAACTGTTTTTT.

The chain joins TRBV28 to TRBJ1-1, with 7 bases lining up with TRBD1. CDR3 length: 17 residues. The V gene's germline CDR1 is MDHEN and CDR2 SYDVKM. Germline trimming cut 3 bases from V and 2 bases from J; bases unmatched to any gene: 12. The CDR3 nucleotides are TGTGCCAGCAGTTTCCGGACCAGGGGGATTCGAAACACTGAAGCTTTCTTT. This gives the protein CASSFRTRGIRNTEAFF.

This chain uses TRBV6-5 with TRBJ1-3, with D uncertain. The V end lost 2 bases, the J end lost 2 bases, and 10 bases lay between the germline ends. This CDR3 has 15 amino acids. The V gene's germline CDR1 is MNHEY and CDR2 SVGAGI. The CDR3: CASSYRRLAGNTIYF. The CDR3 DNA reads TGTGCCAGCAGTTACCGGCGGTTAGCTGGAAACACCATATATTTT.

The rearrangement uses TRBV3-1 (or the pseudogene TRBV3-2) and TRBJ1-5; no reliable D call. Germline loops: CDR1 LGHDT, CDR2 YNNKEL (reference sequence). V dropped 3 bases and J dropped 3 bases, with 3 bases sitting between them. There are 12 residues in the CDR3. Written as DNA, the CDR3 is TGTGCCAGCAGCCAGCTCAATCAGCCCCAGCATTTT. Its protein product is CASSQLNQPQHF.

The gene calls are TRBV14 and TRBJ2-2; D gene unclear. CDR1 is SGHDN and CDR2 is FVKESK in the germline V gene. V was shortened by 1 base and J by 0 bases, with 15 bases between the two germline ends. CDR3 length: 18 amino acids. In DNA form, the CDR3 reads TGTGCCAGCAGCCAAGGCTTAACCACCCGATCGAACACCGGGGAGCTGTTTTTT. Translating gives CASSQGLTTRSNTGELFF.

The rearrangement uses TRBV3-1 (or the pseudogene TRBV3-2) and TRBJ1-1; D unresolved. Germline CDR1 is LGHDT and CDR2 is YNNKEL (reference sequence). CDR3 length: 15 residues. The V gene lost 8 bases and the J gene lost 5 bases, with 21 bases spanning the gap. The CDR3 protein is CASSSWGREVTEAFF. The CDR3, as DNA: TGTGCCAGCTCCTCTTGGGGAAGGGAGGTGACTGAAGCTTTCTTT.

For the CDR3, the DNA is TGTGCCAGTAACGTCTTGGACAGGGAGAGGGGATTTAACTATGGCTACACCTTC. Encoded protein: CASNVLDRERGFNYGYTF. This chain connects TRBV19 to TRBJ1-2; 8 bases match TRBD1. The J segment lost 1 base and the V segment lost 7 bases, leaving 17 bases of the junction unmatched. The CDR3 loop spans 18 amino acids. The germline V gene has CDR1 LNHDA and CDR2 SQIVND (reference sequence). The full variable domain, in which reference TRBV19 and TRBJ1-2 provide the parts outside the CDR3, is DGGITQSPKYLFRKEGQNVTLSCEQNLNHDAMYWYRQDPGQGLRLIYYSQIVNDFQKGDIAEGYSVSREKKESFPLTVTSAQKNPTAFYLCASNVLDRERGFNYGYTFGSGTRLTVV.

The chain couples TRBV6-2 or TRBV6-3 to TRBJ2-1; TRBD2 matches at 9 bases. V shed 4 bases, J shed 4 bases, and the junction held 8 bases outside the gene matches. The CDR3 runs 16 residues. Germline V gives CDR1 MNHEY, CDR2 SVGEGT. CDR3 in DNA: TGTGCCAGCAGTTTAAGAGGGAGCGGGAGGTACAATGAGCAGTTCTTC. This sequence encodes CASSLRGSGRYNEQFF.

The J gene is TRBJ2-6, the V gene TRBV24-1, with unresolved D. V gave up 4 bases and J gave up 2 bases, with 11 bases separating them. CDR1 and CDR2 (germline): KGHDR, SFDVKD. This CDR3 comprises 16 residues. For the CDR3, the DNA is TGTGCCACCAGTGACACCCGGACGGCTGGGGCCAACGTCCTGACTTTC. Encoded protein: CATSDTRTAGANVLTF.

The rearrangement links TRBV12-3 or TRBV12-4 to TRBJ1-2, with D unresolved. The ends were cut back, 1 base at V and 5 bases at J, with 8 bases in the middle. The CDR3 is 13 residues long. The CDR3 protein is CASSLGEHYGYTF. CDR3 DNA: TGTGCCAGCAGTTTAGGAGAACATTATGGCTACACCTTC.

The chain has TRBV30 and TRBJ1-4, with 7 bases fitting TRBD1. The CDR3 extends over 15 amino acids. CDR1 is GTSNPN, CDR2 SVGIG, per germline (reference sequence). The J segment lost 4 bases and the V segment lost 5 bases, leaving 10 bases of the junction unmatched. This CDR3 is CAWANDRAYNEKLFF. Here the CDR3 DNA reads TGTGCCTGGGCCAACGACAGGGCCTATAATGAAAAACTGTTTTTT.

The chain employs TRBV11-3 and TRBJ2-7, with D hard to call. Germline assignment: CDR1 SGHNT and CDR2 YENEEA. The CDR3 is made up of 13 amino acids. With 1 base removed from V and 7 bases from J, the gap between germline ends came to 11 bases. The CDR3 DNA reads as TGTGCCAGCAGCTTAGTCCCCACTCTGGAGCAGTACTTC. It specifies CASSLVPTLEQYF.